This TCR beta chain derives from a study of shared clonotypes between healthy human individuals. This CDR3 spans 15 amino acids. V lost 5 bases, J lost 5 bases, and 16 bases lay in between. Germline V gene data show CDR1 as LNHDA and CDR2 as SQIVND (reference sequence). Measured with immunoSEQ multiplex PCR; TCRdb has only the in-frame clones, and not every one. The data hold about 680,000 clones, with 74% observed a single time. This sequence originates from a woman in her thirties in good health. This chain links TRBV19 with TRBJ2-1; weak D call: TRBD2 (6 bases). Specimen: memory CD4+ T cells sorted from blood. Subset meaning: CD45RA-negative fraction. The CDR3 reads CASSGGAFGHNEQFF. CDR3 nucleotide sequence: TGTGCCAGTAGTGGAGGGGCTTTTGGGCACAATGAGCAGTTCTTC. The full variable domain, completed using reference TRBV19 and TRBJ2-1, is DGGITQSPKYLFRKEGQNVTLSCEQNLNHDAMYWYRQDPGQGLRLIYYSQIVNDFQKGDIAEGYSVSREKKESFPLTVTSAQKNPTAFYLCASSGGAFGHNEQFFGPGTRLTVL.